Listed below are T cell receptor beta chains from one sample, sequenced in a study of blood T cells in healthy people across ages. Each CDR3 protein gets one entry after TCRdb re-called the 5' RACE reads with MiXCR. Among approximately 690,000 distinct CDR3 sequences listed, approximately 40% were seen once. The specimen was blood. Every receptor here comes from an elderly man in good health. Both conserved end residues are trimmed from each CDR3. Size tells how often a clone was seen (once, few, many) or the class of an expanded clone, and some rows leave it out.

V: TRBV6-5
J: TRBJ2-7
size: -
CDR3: AILSGLVVYEQY

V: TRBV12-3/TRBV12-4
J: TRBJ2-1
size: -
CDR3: ASSLGTGPLGEQF

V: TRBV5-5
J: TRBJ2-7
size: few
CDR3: ASSLGGGTPYEQY

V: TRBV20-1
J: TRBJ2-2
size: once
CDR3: SARRSGTTGELF

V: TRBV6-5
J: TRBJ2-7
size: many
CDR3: ASKTYSRSYEQY

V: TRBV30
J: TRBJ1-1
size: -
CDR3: AWKTGEAF

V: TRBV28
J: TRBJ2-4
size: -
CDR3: ASSLVADLAKNIQY

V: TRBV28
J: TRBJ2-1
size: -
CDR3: ASSLGTTLTHEQF

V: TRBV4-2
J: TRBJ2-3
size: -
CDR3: ASSQGVAGSGDTQY

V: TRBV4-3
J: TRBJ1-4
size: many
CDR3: ASASRGGEKLF

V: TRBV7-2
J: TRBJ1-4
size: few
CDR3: ASSFARQGHEKLF

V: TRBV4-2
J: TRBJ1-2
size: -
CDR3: ASSLGTSERYYGYT

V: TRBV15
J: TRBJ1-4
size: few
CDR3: ATSRAGLEKLF

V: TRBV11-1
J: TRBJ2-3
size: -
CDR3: ASSANSGRAGDTQY

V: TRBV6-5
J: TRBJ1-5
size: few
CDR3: ASGRVDQPQH

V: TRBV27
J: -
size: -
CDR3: ASSLKAGQGYNEQY

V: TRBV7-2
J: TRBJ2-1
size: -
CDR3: ASSLRGQASYNEQF

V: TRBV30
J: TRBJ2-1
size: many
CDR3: AWGPLRNEQF

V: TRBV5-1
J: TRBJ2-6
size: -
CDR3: ASSTEGQANVLT

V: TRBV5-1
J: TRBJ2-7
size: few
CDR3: ASSLFLGQSYEQY

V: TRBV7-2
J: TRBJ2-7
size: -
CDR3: TSSTPERYEQY

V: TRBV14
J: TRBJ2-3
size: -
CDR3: ASSRGETDTQY

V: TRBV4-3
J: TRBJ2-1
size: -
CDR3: ASSQPGGRSIEQF

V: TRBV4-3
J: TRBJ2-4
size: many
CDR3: ASSPALAGGYIQY

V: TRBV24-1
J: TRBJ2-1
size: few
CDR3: ATSDFAGGLYNEQF

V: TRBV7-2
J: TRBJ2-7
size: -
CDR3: ASSLALNYEQY

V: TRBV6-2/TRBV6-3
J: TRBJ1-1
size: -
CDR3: ASSFIANTEAF

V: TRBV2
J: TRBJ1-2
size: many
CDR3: ASIQQATGLGGYT

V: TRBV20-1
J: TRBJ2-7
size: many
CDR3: SARTGLTSSGEQY

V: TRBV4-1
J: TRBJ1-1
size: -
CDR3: ASSQEGWNTEAF

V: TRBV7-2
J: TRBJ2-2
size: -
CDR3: ASSLEVNTGELF

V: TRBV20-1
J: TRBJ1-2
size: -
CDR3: SARPGRVYGGYT

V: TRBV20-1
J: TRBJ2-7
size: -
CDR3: SASRTRSYEQY

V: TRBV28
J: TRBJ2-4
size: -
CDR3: ATRMSNIQY

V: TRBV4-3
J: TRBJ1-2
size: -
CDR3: ASSQGGQGNYGYT

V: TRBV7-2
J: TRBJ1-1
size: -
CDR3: ASGQGNTEAF

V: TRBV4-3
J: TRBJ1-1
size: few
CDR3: ASSQVQGGMNTEAF

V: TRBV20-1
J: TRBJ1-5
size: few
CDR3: SARERGRGRQPQH

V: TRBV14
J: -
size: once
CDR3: ASSQGYGLGKTQY

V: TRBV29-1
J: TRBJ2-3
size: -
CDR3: SVDKTSTDTQY

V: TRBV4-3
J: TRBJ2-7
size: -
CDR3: ASSQDFVRNEQY

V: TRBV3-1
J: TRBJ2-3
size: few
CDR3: ASSYRVNTDTQY

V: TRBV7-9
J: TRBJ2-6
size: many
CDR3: ASSHESSGANVLT

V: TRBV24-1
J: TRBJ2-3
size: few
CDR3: ATSDRTSGGPHTDTQY

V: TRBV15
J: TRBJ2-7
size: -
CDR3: ATSRTGGVSYEQY